The 26 T cell receptor beta chains reported below all come from one sample, sequenced in a study of blood T cell repertoires in COVID-19. Clones were read by immunoSEQ multiplex PCR, and TCRdb kept only the in-frame ones, dropping some. The sample yields 200,000 to 250,000 clones, 80% to 90% seen once. Sample: PBMCs or T cells enriched from blood (not recorded which). These TCRs come from a woman in her thirties who had been exposed to COVID-19.

The genes are TRBV5-1 and TRBJ2-3; 11 nucleotides line up with TRBD2. Germline CDR1 SGHRS, CDR2 YFSETQ. V trimming: 4 bases; J trimming: 0 bases; junction bases outside the gene matches: 7. The CDR3 is 17 amino acids. CDR3 nucleotide sequence: TGCGCCAGCAGCCAGGGGACTAGCGGAACTAGCACAGATACGCAGTATTTT. Its translation is CASSQGTSGTSTDTQYF.

The V gene is TRBV30, the J gene TRBJ1-5; a possible D gene is TRBD1 (6 bases). Germline CDR1 is GTSNPN and CDR2 is SVGIG (reference sequence). The ends were cut back, 1 base at V and 2 bases at J, with 12 bases in the middle. This CDR3 is 15 amino acids long. The CDR3 sequence: CAWSEGRGRNQPQHF. For the CDR3, the DNA is TGTGCCTGGAGTGAGGGCAGGGGACGCAATCAGCCCCAGCATTTT.

The chain is built from TRBV7-9 and TRBJ2-5; TRBD1 matches 7 bases. Germline values: CDR1 SEHNR, CDR2 FQNEAQ (reference sequence). V lost 8 bases and J lost 2; bases outside the gene matches: 11. This CDR3 is 15 amino acids long. The CDR3, as DNA: TGTGCCAGCGGTCTCAGACAGGGACAGCAAGAGACCCAGTACTTC. It yields the protein CASGLRQGQQETQYF.

CDR3 in DNA: TGTGCCACCAGTGAACCTCGGGAGGGAGGGGAGACCCAGTACTTC. Its protein is CATSEPREGGETQYF. V and J are TRBV24-1 and TRBJ2-5; TRBD2 matches 8 bases. The CDR3 consists of 15 residues. V lost 4 bases and J lost 5; bases outside the gene matches: 8. The germline V gene encodes CDR1 KGHDR and CDR2 SFDVKD.

The chain couples TRBV29-1 to TRBJ2-5; D uncertain. Germline CDR1 is SQVTM and CDR2 is ANQGSEA. CDR3 length: 12 residues. V shed 4 bases and J shed 1 base, with 7 bases lying between them. This chain's CDR3 is CSVVRSQETQYF. DNA for the CDR3: TGCAGCGTTGTTCGGAGCCAAGAGACCCAGTACTTC.

V is TRBV5-1 and J is TRBJ2-1; TRBD1 aligns across 7 bases. CDR1 is SGHRS and CDR2 is YFSETQ in the germline V gene. The junction had 3 bases not matched to a gene; V was cut back by 6 bases and J by 6 bases. This CDR3 has 12 residues. The CDR3 sequence: CASTPGGNEQFF. The CDR3 coding sequence is TGCGCCAGCACTCCAGGGGGCAATGAGCAGTTCTTC. Complete variable domain (other parts from reference TRBV5-1 and TRBJ2-1): KAGVTQTPRYLIKTRGQQVTLSCSPISGHRSVSWYQQTPGQGLQFLFEYFSETQRNKGNFPGRFSGRQFSNSRSEMNVSTLELGDSALYLCASTPGGNEQFFGPGTRLTVL.

This chain connects TRBV5-1 to TRBJ2-1, with 7 nucleotides matching TRBD2. Germline V CDR1 and CDR2: SGHRS, YFSETQ. After removal of 0 bases from V and 0 bases from J, the junction contained 6 bases not matched to a gene. The CDR3 has 17 amino acids. The CDR3 reads CASSLEGGRASYNEQFF. The CDR3 DNA is TGCGCCAGCAGCTTGGAAGGTGGGAGGGCCTCCTACAATGAGCAGTTCTTC. Variable domain in full (rest from reference TRBV5-1 and TRBJ2-1): KAGVTQTPRYLIKTRGQQVTLSCSPISGHRSVSWYQQTPGQGLQFLFEYFSETQRNKGNFPGRFSGRQFSNSRSEMNVSTLELGDSALYLCASSLEGGRASYNEQFFGPGTRLTVL.

V and J are TRBV11-3 and TRBJ2-1; no definite D call. The V gene's germline CDR1 is SGHNT and CDR2 YENEEA. Trimming cost V 4 bases and J 6 bases, with 7 bases left between them. The CDR3 length is 12 residues. The CDR3 protein is CASSSLGNEQFF. The CDR3 DNA reads TGTGCCAGCAGCTCTCTAGGCAATGAGCAGTTCTTC.

V usage is TRBV5-6 and J usage is TRBJ1-1; D not resolved. The CDR3 contains 14 residues. With 0 bases removed from V and 1 base from J, the gap between germline ends came to 7 bases. The germline V gene encodes CDR1 SGHDT and CDR2 YYEEEE. The CDR3 spells CASSLGTSNTEAFF. CDR3 DNA sequence: TGTGCCAGCAGCTTGGGAACATCGAACACTGAAGCTTTCTTT.

The chain couples TRBV29-1 to TRBJ2-5; TRBD1 agrees at 9 bases. Germline V gene lookup returns CDR1 SQVTM and CDR2 ANQGSEA. This CDR3 region has 15 residues. J lost 2 bases, V lost 3 bases, and 7 bases had no gene match. CDR3 sequence reads: CSVELGTGPQETQYF. DNA for the CDR3: TGCAGCGTTGAGCTGGGGACAGGGCCACAAGAGACCCAGTACTTC.

Here the CDR3 DNA reads TGTGCCAGCAGCCGGGAGGGGTTTGGATACGAGCAGTACTTC. Residues: CASSREGFGYEQYF. This chain uses TRBV27 with TRBJ2-7; 8 bases match TRBD2. Germline values: CDR1 MNHEY, CDR2 SMNVEV (reference sequence). This CDR3 has 14 amino acids. V dropped 6 bases and J dropped 4; count of bases not matched to a gene: 8.

This rearrangement joins TRBV19 to TRBJ1-6, with 7 bases matching TRBD1. The germline CDR1 and CDR2 sequences are LNHDA and SQIVND (reference sequence). V was pared by 11 bases and J by 6 bases, with 10 bases of the junction left unmatched. The CDR3 runs to 14 residues. CDR3 sequence (DNA): TGTGCCCCCCTAAGAGGGACAGCTAATTCACCCCTCCACTTT. Translating gives CAPLRGTANSPLHF.

This clone was seen only a few times. The chain combines TRBV5-8 with TRBJ1-2, with D hard to call. The CDR3 covers 13 residues. The germline CDR1 and CDR2 sequences are SGHTS and YDEGEE. Trimming stripped 3 bases from V and 2 bases from J, with 8 bases between. CDR3: CASSSAGNYGYTF. CDR3 coding DNA: TGTGCCAGCAGCTCCGCGGGCAACTATGGCTACACCTTC. Full variable domain (outside the CDR3, taken from reference TRBV5-8 and TRBJ1-2): EAGVTQSPTHLIKTRGQQATLRCSPISGHTSVYWYQQALGLGLQFLLWYDEGEERNRGNFPPRFSGRQFPNYSSELNVNALELEDSALYLCASSSAGNYGYTFGSGTRLTVV.

The chain joins TRBV2 to TRBJ1-5, with D possibly being TRBD1 (6 bases). The germline V gene has CDR1 SNHLY and CDR2 FYNNEI. Between the trimmed V and J ends, which lost 2 bases and 5 bases, there was a span of 13 bases. This CDR3 is 15 amino acids long. CDR3 in DNA: TGTGCCAGCAGTGAAAGGGGGATTAGACATCAGCCCCAGCATTTT. It is translated as CASSERGIRHQPQHF.

The genes are TRBV4-1 and TRBJ2-1, with 9 positions matching TRBD2. The CDR3 spans 20 residues. Looked up from germline, CDR1 is MGHRA and CDR2 is YSYEKL. The ends lost 0 bases at V and 0 bases at J; junction bases unmatched: 12. CDR3 sequence (DNA): TGCGCCAGCAGCCAAGATAGGCCTAGCGGGACGACGAGCTCCTACAATGAGCAGTTCTTC. Translated, it gives CASSQDRPSGTTSSYNEQFF.

The J gene is TRBJ1-6, the V gene TRBV2; 10 nucleotides align to TRBD1. This CDR3 is 15 amino acids long. J gave up 10 bases and V 8 bases, and 11 bases lay outside the gene matches. Germline values: CDR1 SNHLY, CDR2 FYNNEI. CDR3: CASSGTGELWSPLHF. CDR3 sequence (DNA): TGTGCCAGCTCCGGGACAGGGGAACTATGGTCACCCCTCCACTTT.

The V gene is TRBV27, the J gene TRBJ1-5, with TRBD1 identical over 7 bases. The V segment lost 6 bases and the J segment 1 base; nucleotides outside the gene matches: 3. This CDR3 comprises 14 residues. The germline gives CDR1 MNHEY, CDR2 SMNVEV (reference sequence). CDR3 bases: TGTGCCAGCAGACCAGGGGGAAGCAATCAGCCCCAGCATTTT. It codes for CASRPGGSNQPQHF.

The J gene is TRBJ2-1, the V gene TRBV6-1; D is perhaps TRBD2 (5 bases). The CDR3 contains 13 residues. Trimming stripped 0 bases from V and 9 bases from J, with 9 bases between. Germline V lookup: CDR1 MNHNS, CDR2 SASEGT. The CDR3 is CASSEAYAGEQFF. CDR3 DNA sequence: TGTGCCAGCAGTGAAGCCTACGCGGGTGAGCAGTTCTTC.

The chain recombines TRBV3-1 (or the pseudogene TRBV3-2) with TRBJ2-5; TRBD2 aligns across 7 bases. The ends lost 4 bases at V and 3 bases at J; junction bases unmatched: 8. CDR3 size: 15 residues. Germline CDR1 is LGHDT and CDR2 is YNNKEL (reference sequence). This CDR3 is CASSRAGSREETQYF. CDR3 sequence (DNA): TGTGCCAGCAGCCGAGCGGGAAGTAGAGAAGAGACCCAGTACTTC.

The chain links TRBV4-1 to TRBJ1-4; 7 bases align to TRBD1. The V gene's germline CDR1 is MGHRA and CDR2 YSYEKL. J gave up 8 bases and V 0 bases, and 6 bases lay outside the gene matches. The CDR3 sequence is 15 residues long. CDR3 region: CASSQEVPGGEKLFF. The CDR3 DNA follows: TGCGCCAGCAGCCAAGAGGTCCCAGGGGGGGAAAAACTGTTTTTT.

The CDR3 reads CASSLTTASYEQYF. DNA for the CDR3: TGTGCCAGCAGCTTAACCACAGCCTCCTACGAGCAGTACTTC. The V gene is TRBV7-6, the J gene TRBJ2-7; D unresolved. Trimming shortened V by 2 bases and J by 0 bases, and 8 bases separated the two germline ends. The CDR3 consists of 14 residues. Germline CDR1 SGHVS, CDR2 FNYEAQ.

The gene calls are TRBV5-1 and TRBJ1-1; the match to TRBD1 covers 9 bases. Germline CDR1 is SGHRS and CDR2 is YFSETQ. The CDR3 is 15 amino acids. With V trimmed by 0 bases and J by 5 bases, 5 bases remained unmatched. The CDR3 spells CASSLALDRGTEAFF. The CDR3 DNA follows: TGCGCCAGCAGCTTGGCCCTCGACAGGGGGACTGAAGCTTTCTTT.

V is TRBV7-9 and J is TRBJ1-3, with D uncertain. CDR3 size: 15 residues. CDR1 is SEHNR and CDR2 is FQNEAQ in the germline V gene (reference sequence). V was pared by 4 bases and J by 4 bases, with 14 bases between. The CDR3 sequence: CASSSLNAIGNTIYF. For the CDR3, the DNA is TGTGCCAGCAGCTCTCTTAATGCGATAGGAAACACCATATATTTT.

The CDR3 region is CASSQNRGIGTEAFF. The CDR3 DNA sequence: TGTGCCAGCTCACAGAACAGGGGTATCGGCACTGAAGCTTTCTTT. The chain couples TRBV18 to TRBJ1-1; 7 nucleotides align to TRBD1. The trim removed 4 bases at V and 4 bases at J, leaving 9 bases unmatched. Germline loops: CDR1 KGHSH, CDR2 LQKENI. The CDR3 contains 15 residues.

The rearrangement links TRBV7-8 to TRBJ1-1, with 8 bases that match TRBD1. The CDR3 has 14 amino acids. Germline V gene sequence: CDR1 SGHVS, CDR2 FQNEAQ. The V gene end was trimmed by 5 bases and the J gene end by 4 bases; junction bases not matched to a gene: 6. The CDR3 here is CASSARGQGTEAFF. CDR3 sequence (DNA): TGTGCCAGCAGCGCCAGGGGGCAAGGCACTGAAGCTTTCTTT. Together with reference TRBV7-8 and TRBJ1-1, the CDR3 gives the full variable domain: GAGVSQSPRYKVAKRGQDVALRCDPISGHVSLFWYQQALGQGPEFLTYFQNEAQLDKSGLPSDRFFAERPEGSVSTLKIQRTQQEDSAVYLCASSARGQGTEAFFGQGTRLTVV.

This chain links TRBV18 with TRBJ2-7; D remains ambiguous. Trimming stripped 2 bases from V and 5 bases from J, with 7 bases between. The CDR3 sequence is 12 residues long. CDR1 is KGHSH, CDR2 LQKENI, per germline. CDR3 region: CASSPGPDEQYF. In nucleotides, the CDR3 is TGTGCCAGCTCACCAGGGCCGGACGAGCAGTACTTC.